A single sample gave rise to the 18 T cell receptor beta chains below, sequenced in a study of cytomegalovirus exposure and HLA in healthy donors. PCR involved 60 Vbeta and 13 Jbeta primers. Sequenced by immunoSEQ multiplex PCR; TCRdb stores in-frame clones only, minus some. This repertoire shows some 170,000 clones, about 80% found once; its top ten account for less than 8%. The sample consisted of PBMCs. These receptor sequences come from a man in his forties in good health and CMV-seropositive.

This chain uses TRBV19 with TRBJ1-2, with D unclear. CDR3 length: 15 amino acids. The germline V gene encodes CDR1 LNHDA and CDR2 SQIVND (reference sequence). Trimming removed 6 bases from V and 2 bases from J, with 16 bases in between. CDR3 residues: CASSKEQISNYGYTF. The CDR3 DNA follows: TGTGCCAGTAGCAAAGAACAGATTTCAAACTATGGCTACACCTTC.

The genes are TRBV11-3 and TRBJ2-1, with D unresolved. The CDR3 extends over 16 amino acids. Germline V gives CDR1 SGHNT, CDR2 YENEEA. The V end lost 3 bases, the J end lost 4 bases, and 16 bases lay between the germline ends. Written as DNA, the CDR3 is TGTGCCAGCAGCTTCGGGTCTACCACCCCGTACAATGAGCAGTTCTTC. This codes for CASSFGSTTPYNEQFF.

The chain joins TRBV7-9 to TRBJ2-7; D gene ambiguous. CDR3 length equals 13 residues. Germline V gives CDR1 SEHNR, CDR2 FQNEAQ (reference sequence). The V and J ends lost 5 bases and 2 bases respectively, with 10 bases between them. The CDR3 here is CASSPETTYEQYF. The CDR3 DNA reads TGTGCCAGCAGCCCGGAGACCACCTACGAGCAGTACTTC.

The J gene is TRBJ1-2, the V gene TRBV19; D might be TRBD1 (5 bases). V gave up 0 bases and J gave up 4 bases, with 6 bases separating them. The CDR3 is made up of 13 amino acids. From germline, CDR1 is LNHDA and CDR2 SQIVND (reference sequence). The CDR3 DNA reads TGTGCCAGTAGTATAGACAGGGCCTATGGCTACACCTTC. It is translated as CASSIDRAYGYTF.

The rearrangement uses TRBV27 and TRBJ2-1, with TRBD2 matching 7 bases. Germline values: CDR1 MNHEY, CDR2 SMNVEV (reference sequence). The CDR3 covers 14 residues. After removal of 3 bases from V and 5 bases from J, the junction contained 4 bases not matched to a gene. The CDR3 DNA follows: TGTGCCAGCAGTTTTGGGAGGGCGAACAATGAGCAGTTCTTC. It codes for CASSFGRANNEQFF.

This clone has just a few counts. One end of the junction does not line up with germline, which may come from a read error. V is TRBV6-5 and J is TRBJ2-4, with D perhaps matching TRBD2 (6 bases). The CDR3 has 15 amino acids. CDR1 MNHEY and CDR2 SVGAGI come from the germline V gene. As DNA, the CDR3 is TGTGCCAGCAGTTACTCTGGGGCGGCGGGGAACAGTCAGTACTTC. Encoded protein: CASSYSGAAGNSQYF.

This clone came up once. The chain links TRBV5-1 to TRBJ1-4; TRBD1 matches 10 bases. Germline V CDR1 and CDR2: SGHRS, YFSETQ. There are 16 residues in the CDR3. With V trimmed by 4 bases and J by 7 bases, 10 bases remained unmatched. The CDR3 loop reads CASSAGQGRVGEKLFF. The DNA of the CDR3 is TGCGCCAGCAGCGCGGGACAGGGGAGGGTTGGTGAAAAACTGTTTTTT.

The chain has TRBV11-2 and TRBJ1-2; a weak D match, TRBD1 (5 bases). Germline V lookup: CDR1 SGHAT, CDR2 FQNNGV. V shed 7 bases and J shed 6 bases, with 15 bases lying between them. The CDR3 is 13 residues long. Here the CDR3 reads CASTSGASHGYTF. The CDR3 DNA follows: TGTGCCAGCACTTCTGGGGCCAGCCATGGCTACACCTTC. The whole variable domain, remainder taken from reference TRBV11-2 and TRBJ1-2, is EAGVAQSPRYKIIEKRQSVAFWCNPISGHATLYWYQQILGQGPKLLIQFQNNGVVDDSQLPKDRFSAERLKGVDSTLKIQPAKLEDSAVYLCASTSGASHGYTFGSGTRLTVV.

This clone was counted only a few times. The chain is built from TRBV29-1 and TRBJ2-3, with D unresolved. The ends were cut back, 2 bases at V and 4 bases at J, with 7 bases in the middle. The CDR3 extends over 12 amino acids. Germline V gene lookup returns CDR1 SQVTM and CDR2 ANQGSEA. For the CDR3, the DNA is TGCAGCGTTGAAAACATGGCAGATACGCAGTATTTT. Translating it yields CSVENMADTQYF.

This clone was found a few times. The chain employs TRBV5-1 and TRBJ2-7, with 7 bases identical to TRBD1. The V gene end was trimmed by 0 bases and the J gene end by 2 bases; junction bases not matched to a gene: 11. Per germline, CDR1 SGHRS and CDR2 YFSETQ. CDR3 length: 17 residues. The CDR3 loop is CASSLVFSGTVPYEQYF. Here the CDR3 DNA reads TGCGCCAGCAGCTTGGTCTTCTCCGGGACAGTTCCCTACGAGCAGTACTTC.

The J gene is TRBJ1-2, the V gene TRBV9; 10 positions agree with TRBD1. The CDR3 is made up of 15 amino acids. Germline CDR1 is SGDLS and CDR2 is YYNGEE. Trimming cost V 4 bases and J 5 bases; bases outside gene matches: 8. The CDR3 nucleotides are TGTGCCAGCAGCCCCTCCGGGACAGGGGTTTATGGCTACACCTTC. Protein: CASSPSGTGVYGYTF.

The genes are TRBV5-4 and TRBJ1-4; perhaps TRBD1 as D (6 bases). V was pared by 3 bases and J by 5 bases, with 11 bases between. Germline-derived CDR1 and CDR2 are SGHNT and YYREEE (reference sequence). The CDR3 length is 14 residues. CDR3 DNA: TGTGCCAGCAGCTCCGGACAGATCAATGAAAAACTGTTTTTT. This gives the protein CASSSGQINEKLFF.

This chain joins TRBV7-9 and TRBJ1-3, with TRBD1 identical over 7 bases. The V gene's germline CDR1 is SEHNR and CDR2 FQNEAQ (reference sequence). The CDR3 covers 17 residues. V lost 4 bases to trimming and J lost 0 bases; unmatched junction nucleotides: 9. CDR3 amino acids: CASSSYRDSFSGNTIYF. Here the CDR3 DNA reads TGTGCCAGCAGCTCTTACCGGGACAGCTTCTCTGGAAACACCATATATTTT.

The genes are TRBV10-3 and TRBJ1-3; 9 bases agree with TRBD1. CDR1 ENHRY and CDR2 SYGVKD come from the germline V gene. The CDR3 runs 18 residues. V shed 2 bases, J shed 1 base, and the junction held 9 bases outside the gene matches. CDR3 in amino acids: CAISETRTGVGSGNTIYF. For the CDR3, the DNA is TGTGCCATCAGTGAGACCAGGACAGGGGTCGGGTCTGGAAACACCATATATTTT.

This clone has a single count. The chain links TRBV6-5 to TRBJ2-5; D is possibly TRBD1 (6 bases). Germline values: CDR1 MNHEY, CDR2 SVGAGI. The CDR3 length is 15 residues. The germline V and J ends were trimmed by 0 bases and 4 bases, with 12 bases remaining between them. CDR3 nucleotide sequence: TGTGCCAGCAGTTACTCGATCACAGGGATAGAGACCCAGTACTTC. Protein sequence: CASSYSITGIETQYF.

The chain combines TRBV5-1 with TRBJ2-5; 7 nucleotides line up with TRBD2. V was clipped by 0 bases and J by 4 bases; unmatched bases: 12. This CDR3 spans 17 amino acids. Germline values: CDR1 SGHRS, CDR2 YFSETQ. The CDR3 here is CASSLASSGGFSETQYF. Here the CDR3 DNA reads TGCGCCAGCAGCTTGGCCTCATCGGGAGGATTCTCAGAGACCCAGTACTTC.

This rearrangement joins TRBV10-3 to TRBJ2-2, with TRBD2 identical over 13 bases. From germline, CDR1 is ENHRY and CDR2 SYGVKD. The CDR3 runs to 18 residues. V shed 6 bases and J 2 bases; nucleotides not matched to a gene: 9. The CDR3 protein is CAISPTSGRAGNTGELFF. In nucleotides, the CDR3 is TGTGCCATCAGCCCTACTAGCGGGAGGGCCGGAAACACCGGGGAGCTGTTTTTT.

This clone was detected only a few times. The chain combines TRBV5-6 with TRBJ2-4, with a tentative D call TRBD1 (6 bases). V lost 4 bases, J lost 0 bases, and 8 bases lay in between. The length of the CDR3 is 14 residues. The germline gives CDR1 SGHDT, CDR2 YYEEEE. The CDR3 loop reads CASSTQGAKNIQYF. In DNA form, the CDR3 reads TGTGCCAGCAGCACACAGGGAGCCAAAAACATTCAGTACTTC.